This T cell receptor beta chain was identified in a study of shared clonotypes between healthy human individuals. Points from the study as a whole: Against clonotypes common to all four donors, non-shared ones had lower generation probabilities. Shared clonotypes: 4.5% to 6.5% naive CD4, approximately 3.4% naive CD8, roughly 2.4% memory CD4, approximately 0.37% memory CD8.

Trimming pared 2 bases from V and 0 bases from J, leaving 11 bases between. The CDR3 extends over 16 amino acids. Germline lookup yields CDR1 SGHDT and CDR2 YYEEEE. Profiled with immunoSEQ multiplex PCR; TCRdb holds only in-frame clones, not every one. This table has 2 million to 3 million clones, 93% appearing once. Remarks on this clone: The antigen is unknown.

This TCR was recovered from a man aged 18-30 years in good health. Some clones in this sample may be carry-over from other donors' samples. The sequenced sample was naive CD4+ T cells from PBMCs. The subset denotes: CD45RA+ positively selected. The rearrangement links TRBV5-6 to TRBJ2-2, with D perhaps matching TRBD1 or TRBD2 (5 bases each). The CDR3 region has the DNA TGTGCCAGCAGCTTTGGGGGTTGGTCGAACACCGGGGAGCTGTTTTTT. Its protein product is CASSFGGWSNTGELFF. Using reference TRBV5-6 and TRBJ2-2 for the parts outside the CDR3, the full variable domain is DAGVTQSPTHLIKTRGQQVTLRCSPKSGHDTVSWYQQALGQGPQFIFQYYEEEERQRGNFPDRFSGHQFPNYSSELNVNALLLGDSALYLCASSFGGWSNTGELFFGEGSRLTVL.